This is a list of T cell receptor beta chains from one sample in a study of PD-L1 blockade in urothelial cancer. Sequenced by immunoSEQ multiplex PCR; TCRdb stores in-frame clones only, minus some. The sample gives about 87,000 clones, roughly 89% of which show up once; over 2% is in the top ten. The material was PBMCs, obtained around atezolizumab (anti-PD-L1) treatment. Receptors originate from a man aged 60 to 75 with urothelial cancer. The CDR3 runs from the conserved cysteine through the conserved F or W. The D gene is left open where the match is weak. The size of a clone is reported for some rows only, either as once, few or many, or as a class for expanded clones.

CDR3aa | CDR3nt | j_gene | abundance | d_gene | v_gene
CASSHTDTQYF | TGTGCCAGCAGTCATACAGATACGCAGTATTTT | TRBJ2-3 | NA | NA | TRBV28
CATHRSQNTEAFF | TGTGCCACCCACCGCTCACAGAACACTGAAGCTTTCTTT | TRBJ1-1 | few | NA | TRBV10-3
CASSRSSHNEQFF | TGTGCCAGCAGCCGTAGCAGCCACAATGAGCAGTTCTTC | TRBJ2-1 | NA | NA | TRBV14
CASSEAWTSGGIGETQYF | TGTGCCAGCAGTGAAGCCTGGACTAGCGGGGGCATAGGGGAGACCCAGTACTTC | TRBJ2-5 | NA | TRBD2 | TRBV6-1
CASSQDPMRTGVQEQYF | TGCGCCAGCAGCCAAGATCCAATGAGGACAGGGGTGCAGGAGCAGTACTTC | TRBJ2-7 | few | TRBD1 | TRBV4-1
CASSLTLDLSTDTQYF | TGTGCCAGCAGCTTAACCCTAGACTTGAGCACAGATACGCAGTATTTT | TRBJ2-3 | NA | NA | TRBV7-3
CASSLEGLATDTQYF | TGTGCCAGCAGCTTGGAGGGACTAGCGACAGATACGCAGTATTTT | TRBJ2-3 | NA | TRBD2 | TRBV11-3
CASSQGTQNEQFF | TGCGCCAGCAGCCAAGGGACTCAGAATGAGCAGTTCTTC | TRBJ2-1 | NA | NA | TRBV4-1
CAWSSRSNQPQHF | TGTGCCTGGAGTTCGAGGAGCAATCAGCCCCAGCATTTT | TRBJ1-5 | NA | NA | TRBV30
CASSTGLAGGLTDTQYF | TGTGCCAGCAGCACGGGACTAGCGGGGGGACTCACAGATACGCAGTATTTT | TRBJ2-3 | NA | TRBD2 | TRBV5-8
CSVGPRDRGFNEQFF | TGCAGCGTTGGGCCCCGGGACAGGGGGTTCAATGAGCAGTTCTTC | TRBJ2-1 | once | TRBD1 | TRBV29-1
CASSPRDSSGNTIYF | TGTGCCAGCTCACCCAGGGACTCCTCTGGAAACACCATATATTTT | TRBJ1-3 | NA | NA | TRBV18
CAISEHKQKETQYF | TGTGCCATCAGTGAGCATAAACAGAAAGAGACCCAGTACTTC | TRBJ2-5 | NA | NA | TRBV10-3
CASSLESGNTIYF | TGTGCCAGCAGCTTAGAGAGTGGAAACACCATATATTTT | TRBJ1-3 | once | NA | TRBV7-9
CASSLGRTGTEAFF | TGTGCCAGCAGTTTAGGCCGAACAGGGACTGAAGCTTTCTTT | TRBJ1-1 | NA | NA | TRBV27
CASSLQGRGNEQYF | TGTGCCAGCAGTTTACAAGGGAGGGGAAACGAGCAGTACTTC | TRBJ2-7 | NA | TRBD2 | TRBV27
CASIGVLNTEAFF | TGTGCCAGCATCGGAGTCTTGAACACTGAAGCTTTCTTT | TRBJ1-1 | once | NA | TRBV28
CASSDTGMGFF | TGTGCCAGCAGTGACACAGGGATGGGGTTTTTT | TRBJ1-4 | few | NA | TRBV6-4
CASSHKLAGTGSYEQYF | TGTGCCAGCAGCCACAAACTGGCCGGGACAGGGTCCTACGAGCAGTACTTC | TRBJ2-7 | NA | NA | TRBV21-1
CASSEAYPGYNQPQHF | TGTGCCAGCAGTGAAGCTTATCCCGGTTACAATCAGCCCCAGCATTTT | TRBJ1-5 | NA | NA | TRBV6-1
CASSYGRGNTDTQYF | TGTGCCAGCAGTTACGGGCGGGGGAACACAGATACGCAGTATTTT | TRBJ2-3 | NA | TRBD2 | TRBV6-5
CASAPGQANGYTF | TGTGCTAGTGCCCCGGGTCAAGCGAATGGCTACACCTTC | TRBJ1-2 | few | NA | TRBV12-5
CAIRQGAGNTEAFF | TGTGCCATTAGACAGGGGGCAGGGAACACTGAAGCTTTCTTT | TRBJ1-1 | once | TRBD1 | TRBV10-3
CASSPFWGRGRETQYF | TGTGCCAGCAGCCCGTTTTGGGGGCGCGGTAGAGAGACCCAGTACTTC | TRBJ2-5 | NA | NA | TRBV28
CASSIGLGEGGELFF | TGTGCCAGTAGTATAGGTCTGGGAGAAGGCGGGGAGCTGTTTTTT | TRBJ2-2 | NA | NA | TRBV19
CASSQDRGTGGTDTQYF | TGCGCCAGCAGCCAAGATCGCGGGACAGGGGGGACAGATACGCAGTATTTT | TRBJ2-3 | NA | TRBD1 | TRBV4-1
CASSPRAQGGGNTEAFF | TGTGCCAGCTCACCAAGGGCGCAGGGAGGGGGGAACACTGAAGCTTTCTTT | TRBJ1-1 | NA | NA | TRBV18
CASSKEDDPVHF | TGTGCCAGCAGTAAAGAGGATGACCCCGTCCACTTT | TRBJ1-6 | NA | NA | TRBV28
CASSLMGETQYF | TGTGCCAGCAGCTTAATGGGCGAGACCCAGTACTTC | TRBJ2-5 | NA | NA | TRBV5-8
CAISESPSGTYEQYF | TGTGCCATCAGTGAGTCGCCTAGCGGTACCTACGAGCAGTACTTC | TRBJ2-7 | NA | TRBD2 | TRBV10-3
CASSLGQGAGSSGNTIYF | TGTGCCAGCAGCTTAGGTCAGGGGGCAGGAAGCTCTGGAAACACCATATATTTT | TRBJ1-3 | NA | TRBD1 | TRBV7-9